A single sample is the source of the 2 T cell receptor beta chains below, sequenced in a study of blood T cell repertoires in COVID-19. Data came from immunoSEQ multiplex PCR; TCRdb stores just in-frame clones and leaves some out. In the table there are 160,000 or so clones, over 75% of which are singletons. The sequencing input was peripheral blood. These receptors originate from a man between 65 and 85 years old who had recovered from COVID-19.

V usage is TRBV4-1 and J usage is TRBJ2-7; TRBD2 might be the D (5 bases). The V end was cut by 0 bases, the J end by 6 bases, with 15 bases between. CDR1 MGHRA and CDR2 YSYEKL come from the germline V gene. This CDR3 has 15 amino acids. In DNA, the CDR3 is TGCGCCAGCAGCCAAGAAAGACGGGAAGGTTTCGAGCAGTACTTC. Residues: CASSQERREGFEQYF.

The chain is built from TRBV10-3 and TRBJ2-1; 8 bases map to TRBD1. Germline V gene data show CDR1 as ENHRY and CDR2 as SYGVKD. This CDR3 has 14 residues. J gave up 5 bases and V 4 bases, and 4 bases lay outside the gene matches. The CDR3 bases are TGTGCCATCAGTGCAGGACAGGGCAACAATGAGCAGTTCTTC. It translates to CAISAGQGNNEQFF.